This entry lists 2 T cell receptor beta chains sequenced from one sample in a study of memory CD4+ T cells and cytomegalovirus serostatus (dated by TCRdb to the late 2010s). The method was the immunoSEQ multiplex PCR assay. TCRdb carries this immuneACCESS record with in-frame sequences only. Its versions omit some clonotypes, under half of them owing to an unresolved V gene in the studies checked, with the rest unexplained. This sample gives 55,000 to 65,000 clones in total; approximately 82% of them show up just once. The ten biggest clones cover about 0.48% of the sample. Single viable CD3+CD4+CD8-CD45RO+ cells were sorted as memory CD4+ T cells on a FACSAria II. Specimen: memory CD4+ T cells from blood. These receptors were obtained from an adult in good health and CMV-seronegative. Some clones in this sample may be carry-over from other donors' samples.

This chain connects TRBV28 to TRBJ2-2; D is possibly TRBD1 (6 bases). Germline CDR1 and CDR2: MDHEN and SYDVKM. V was cut by 3 bases and J by 0 bases, with 8 bases left in between. The CDR3 sequence is 15 residues long. This CDR3 is CASSFDRTNTGELFF. The CDR3 bases are TGTGCCAGCAGTTTTGACAGGACGAACACCGGGGAGCTGTTTTTT. Drawing the rest from reference TRBV28 and TRBJ2-2, the complete variable domain is DVKVTQSSRYLVKRTGEKVFLECVQDMDHENMFWYRQDPGLGLRLIYFSYDVKMKEKGDIPEGYSVSREKKERFSLILESASTNQTSMYLCASSFDRTNTGELFFGEGSRLTVL.

This CDR3 is CASSSIGLNQPQHF. CDR3 bases: TGTGCCAGCAGTTCGATCGGACTCAATCAGCCCCAGCATTTT. The J gene is TRBJ1-5, the V gene TRBV28, with D unclear. Trimming shortened V by 4 bases and J by 3 bases, and 10 bases separated the two germline ends. The germline V gene encodes CDR1 MDHEN and CDR2 SYDVKM. The CDR3 covers 14 residues.